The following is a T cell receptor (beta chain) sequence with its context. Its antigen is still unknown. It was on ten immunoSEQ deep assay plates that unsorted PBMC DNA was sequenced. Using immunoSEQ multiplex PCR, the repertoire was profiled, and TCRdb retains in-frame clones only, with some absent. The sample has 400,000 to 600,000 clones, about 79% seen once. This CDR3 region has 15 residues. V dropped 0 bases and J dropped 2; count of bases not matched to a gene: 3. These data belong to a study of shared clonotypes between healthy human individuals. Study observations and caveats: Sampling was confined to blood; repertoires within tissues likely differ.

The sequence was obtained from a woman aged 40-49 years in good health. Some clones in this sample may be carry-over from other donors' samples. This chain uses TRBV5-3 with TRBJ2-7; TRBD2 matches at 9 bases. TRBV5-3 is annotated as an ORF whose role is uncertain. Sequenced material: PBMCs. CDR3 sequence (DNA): TGTGCCAGAAGCTTGGTTAGCGGGAGACCCTACGAGCAGTACTTC. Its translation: CARSLVSGRPYEQYF.